Each of the 9 T cell receptor beta chains below was sequenced from the same sample in a study of CD8 T cells in ankylosing spondylitis. TCRdb called the 5' RACE reads again in MiXCR, with one record for every CDR3 protein. The data contain under 200,000 distinct CDR3 sequences, roughly 13% of them singletons. The sequencing sample was made of blood, either unsorted or a sorted T cell fraction (not recorded which). These receptors all stem from a female donor with ankylosing spondylitis or in good health (not recorded which).

This clonotype appeared many times. This sequence joins TRBV12-3 or TRBV12-4 and TRBJ1-1, with 8 bases lining up with TRBD1. The V gene end was trimmed by 3 bases and the J gene end by 4 bases; junction bases not matched to a gene: 7. The CDR3 is made up of 15 amino acids. The chain's CDR3 is CASSFLQGVGTEAFF. In nucleotides, the CDR3 is TGTGCCAGCAGTTTCTTACAGGGGGTAGGCACTGAAGCTTTCTTT.

V gene TRBV21-1 combines with J gene TRBJ2-7; TRBD2 is the table's D call and was not checked against the DNA. TRBV21-1 represents a pseudogene. The CDR3 has 16 amino acids. CDR3 DNA sequence: TGTGCCAGCAGCAAAGAAGCCGTAAGCGGGAGAAACGAGCAGTACTTC. As protein: CASSKEAVSGRNEQYF.

This clonotype was counted ten times or more. This chain links TRBV12-3 or TRBV12-4 with TRBJ1-5; 7 nucleotides line up with TRBD1. V shed 6 bases and J 4 bases; nucleotides not matched to a gene: 6. The CDR3 loop spans 14 amino acids. The CDR3 sequence: CASRRQGPNQPQHF. The CDR3 region has the DNA TGTGCCAGCAGACGACAGGGTCCAAATCAGCCCCAGCATTTT.

This clonotype occurred many times. The chain has TRBV7-2 and TRBJ2-3, with TRBD1 identical over 7 bases. The CDR3 runs 14 residues. Per the germline V gene, CDR1 is SGHTA and CDR2 is FQGNSA. The junction had 5 bases not matched to a gene; V was cut back by 5 bases and J by 3 bases. The CDR3 nucleotides read TGTGCCAGCAGCACCTCACAGGGGACAGATACGCAGTATTTT. Its translation: CASSTSQGTDTQYF.

This clonotype was recorded at least ten times. This rearrangement joins TRBV12-3 or TRBV12-4 to TRBJ2-1; tentatively, D is TRBD2 (6 bases). The CDR3 runs to 14 residues. The germline V and J ends were trimmed by 6 bases and 8 bases, with 17 bases remaining between them. CDR3 sequence reads: CASSAGSGWDEQFF. Here the CDR3 DNA reads TGTGCCAGCAGCGCGGGATCAGGTTGGGATGAGCAGTTCTTC.

At least ten counts were recorded for this clonotype. This rearrangement joins TRBV11-3 to TRBJ2-3; TRBD1 matches 7 bases. V shed 1 base and J 1 base; nucleotides not matched to a gene: 2. This CDR3 spans 15 amino acids. The V gene's germline CDR1 is SGHNT and CDR2 YENEEA. Written as DNA, the CDR3 is TGTGCCAGCAGCTTAGTAGGGGGCGGCACAGATACGCAGTATTTT. Translation gives CASSLVGGGTDTQYF.

Concerning this clonotype itself: A much larger clone sits a single nucleotide away, making a read error possible. The V and J genes are TRBV28 and TRBJ1-5, with 8 bases fitting TRBD1. V was pared by 7 bases and J by 6 bases, with 8 bases of the junction left unmatched. The CDR3 covers 14 residues. Germline V gives CDR1 MDHEN, CDR2 SYDVKM. CDR3 amino acids: CASTPTGDPQPQHF. CDR3 bases: TGTGCCAGCACCCCGACAGGGGATCCTCAGCCCCAGCATTTT.

There are many counts of this clonotype. The J gene is TRBJ1-1, the V gene TRBV19; 7 bases map to TRBD1. Germline CDR1 reads LNHDA; CDR2 reads SQIVND (reference sequence). With 6 bases clipped from V and 0 bases from J, the junction kept 10 bases outside the gene matches. The CDR3 length is 16 residues. The CDR3 sequence is CASRTRDSYMNTEAFF. The CDR3 DNA reads TGTGCCAGTAGAACCCGGGACAGCTACATGAACACTGAAGCTTTCTTT.

Many counts were recorded for this clonotype. This rearrangement joins TRBV3-1 to TRBJ1-6; TRBD1 agrees at 8 bases. The CDR3 is 14 residues long. The V gene's germline CDR1 is LGHDT and CDR2 YNNKEL (reference sequence). V lost 5 bases, J lost 7 bases, and 4 bases stayed unmatched. The CDR3 DNA is TGTGCCAGCAGCTTTCGACAGGGGAATTCACCCCTCCACTTT. This encodes CASSFRQGNSPLHF.